Shown below are 10 T cell receptor beta chains from a single sample sequenced in a study of T cell clonotyping in hematopoietic cell transplantation. Some clones are missing from TCRdb's copy, which holds only in-frame ones; the method was immunoSEQ multiplex PCR. The table lists about 9,300 clones, around 80% of them singletons. The source material was PBMCs, sampled at the time of graft-versus-host disease after allogeneic stem cell transplant. These receptors came from a male patient aged 55 to 70 who had an allogeneic stem cell transplant from an unrelated donor, so the T cells may come from the graft donor. Some clones in this sample may be carry-over from other donors' samples.

The rearrangement links TRBV11-2 to TRBJ1-1; D uncertain. CDR3 length: 13 residues. In germline, CDR1 is SGHAT, CDR2 FQNNGV. V dropped 8 bases and J dropped 4 bases, with 14 bases sitting between them. CDR3 sequence: CASAPWGPTEAFF. In nucleotides, the CDR3 is TGTGCCAGCGCCCCCTGGGGTCCCACTGAAGCTTTCTTT.

The J gene is TRBJ1-6, the V gene TRBV6-5; D unresolved. This CDR3 spans 14 amino acids. Germline V gene sequence: CDR1 MNHEY, CDR2 SVGAGI. Between the trimmed V and J ends, which lost 2 bases and 8 bases, there was a span of 10 bases. CDR3 protein: CASSYRPGYSPLHF. DNA for the CDR3: TGTGCCAGCAGTTACCGCCCCGGCTATTCACCCCTCCACTTT.

This chain joins TRBV4-3 and TRBJ1-3, with 8 bases that match TRBD1. The CDR3 is made up of 16 amino acids. V shed 3 bases, J shed 4 bases, and the junction held 8 bases outside the gene matches. Germline loops: CDR1 LGHNA, CDR2 YSLEER. The CDR3 region has the DNA TGCGCCAGCAGCCATCTAGTCGGACAGGGAGGAAACACCATATATTTT. Translating it yields CASSHLVGQGGNTIYF.

A few counts support this clone. The J gene is TRBJ2-2, the V gene TRBV6-1; 7 nucleotides match TRBD1. CDR3 length: 15 residues. V lost 3 bases, J lost 4 bases, and 5 bases stayed unmatched. Germline-derived CDR1 and CDR2 are MNHNS and SASEGT. The DNA of the CDR3 is TGTGCCAGCAGTGACCTGACAGGGAGCACCGGGGAGCTGTTTTTT. This gives the protein CASSDLTGSTGELFF.

The chain carries TRBV20-1 and TRBJ1-1, with D possibly being TRBD1 (5 bases). Germline V CDR1 and CDR2: DFQATT, SNEGSKA (reference sequence). Trimming shortened V by 2 bases and J by 11 bases, and 12 bases separated the two germline ends. The CDR3 is 11 amino acids. In DNA form, the CDR3 reads TGCAGTGCTAGATCACAGGAAACGGCTTTCTTT. Its protein product is CSARSQETAFF.

The CDR3 spells CASSLGGQGPYGYTF. CDR3 nucleotide sequence: TGTGCCAGCAGCTTAGGGGGTCAGGGCCCGTATGGCTACACCTTC. The genes are TRBV7-8 and TRBJ1-2; tentative D call: TRBD1 (5 bases). Germline CDR1 SGHVS, CDR2 FQNEAQ. The CDR3 extends over 15 amino acids. V was trimmed by 1 base and J by 5 bases, leaving 14 bases between them.

This clone was observed once. The chain is built from TRBV6-6 and TRBJ1-6; unclear D gene. This CDR3 has 16 residues. Germline assignment: CDR1 MNHNY and CDR2 SVGAGI (reference sequence). V was pared by 2 bases and J by 2 bases, with 10 bases between. The CDR3 protein is CASSYEAPPYNSPLHF. In nucleotides, the CDR3 is TGTGCCAGCAGTTACGAGGCCCCCCCCTATAATTCACCCCTCCACTTT.

This chain joins TRBV6-5 and TRBJ1-3; 9 bases agree with TRBD1. After removal of 5 bases from V and 4 bases from J, the junction contained 6 bases not matched to a gene. CDR1 is MNHEY and CDR2 is SVGAGI in the germline V gene. This CDR3 spans 15 amino acids. CDR3 bases: TGTGCCAGCAGTCGAGGGACAGGGACAGGAAACACCATATATTTT. This gives the protein CASSRGTGTGNTIYF.

The chain is built from TRBV13 and TRBJ1-1; 8 bases are a match to TRBD1. Germline-derived CDR1 and CDR2 are PRHDT and FYEKMQ (reference sequence). The CDR3 sequence is 13 residues long. J gave up 5 bases and V 5 bases, and 4 bases lay outside the gene matches. In nucleotides, the CDR3 is TGTGCCAGCAGCATCCGGGACAGGACTGAAGCTTTCTTT. Protein: CASSIRDRTEAFF. Drawing the rest from reference TRBV13 and TRBJ1-1, the complete variable domain is AAGVIQSPRHLIKEKRETATLKCYPIPRHDTVYWYQQGPGQDPQFLISFYEKMQSDKGSIPDRFSAQQFSDYHSELNMSSLELGDSALYFCASSIRDRTEAFFGQGTRLTVV.

The rearrangement joins TRBV6-1 to TRBJ1-1; 8 bases fit TRBD1. Trimming removed 4 bases from V and 5 bases from J; junction bases left unmatched: 15. This CDR3 is 17 amino acids long. The germline gives CDR1 MNHNS, CDR2 SASEGT. The CDR3 region has the DNA TGTGCCAGCAGTGGCCCCGTTTCAGGGGGCGCGAGGACTGAAGCTTTCTTT. It translates to CASSGPVSGGARTEAFF.